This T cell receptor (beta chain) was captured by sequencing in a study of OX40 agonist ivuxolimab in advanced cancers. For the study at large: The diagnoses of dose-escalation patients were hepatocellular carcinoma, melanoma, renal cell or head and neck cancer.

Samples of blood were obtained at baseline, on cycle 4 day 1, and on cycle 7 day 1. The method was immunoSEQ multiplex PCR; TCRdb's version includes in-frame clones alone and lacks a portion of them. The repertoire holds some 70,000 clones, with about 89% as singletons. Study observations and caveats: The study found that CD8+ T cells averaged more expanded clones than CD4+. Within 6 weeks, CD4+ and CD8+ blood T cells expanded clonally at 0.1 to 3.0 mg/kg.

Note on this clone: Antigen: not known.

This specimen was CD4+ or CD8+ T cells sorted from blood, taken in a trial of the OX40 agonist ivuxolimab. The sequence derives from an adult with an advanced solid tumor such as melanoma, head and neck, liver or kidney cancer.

This CDR3 is CASSYLTNGPYTF. CDR3 bases: TGTGCCAGCAGTTACCTGACAAATGGCCCCTACACCTTC. The chain carries TRBV6-5 and TRBJ1-2, with D unclear. Germline V gene data show CDR1 as MNHEY and CDR2 as SVGAGI. The CDR3 extends over 13 amino acids. V lost 2 bases to trimming and J lost 10 bases, with 14 bases between them.